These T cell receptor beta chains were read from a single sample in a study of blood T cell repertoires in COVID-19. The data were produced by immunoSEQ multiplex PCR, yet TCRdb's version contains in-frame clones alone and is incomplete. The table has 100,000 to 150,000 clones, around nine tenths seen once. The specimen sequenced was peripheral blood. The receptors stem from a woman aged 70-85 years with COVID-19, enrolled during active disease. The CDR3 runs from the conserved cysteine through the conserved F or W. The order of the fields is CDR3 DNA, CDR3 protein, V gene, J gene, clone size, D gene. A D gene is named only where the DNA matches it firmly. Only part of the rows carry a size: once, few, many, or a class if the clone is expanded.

TGTGCCAGCAGCGCCACCTGGACGGGACAGGGTTTGGGAAACACCATATATTTT	CASSATWTGQGLGNTIYF	TRBV9	TRBJ1-3	-	TRBD1
TGTGCCAGCAGCGTTAACCCGGGACAGGGAAATTCACCCCTCCACTTT	CASSVNPGQGNSPLHF	TRBV9	TRBJ1-6	once	TRBD1
TGTGCCAGCAGGCCTAGCGGGGTACCCTACGAGCAGTACTTC	CASRPSGVPYEQYF	TRBV6-5	TRBJ2-7	-	TRBD2
TGTGCCAGCACCGACGCACGGGGAGTAGATGGCTACACCTTC	CASTDARGVDGYTF	TRBV28	TRBJ1-2	-	-
TGCGCCAGCAGCACTTTGCCGGGACTAGACACTTCAGATACGCAGTATTTT	CASSTLPGLDTSDTQYF	TRBV4-1	TRBJ2-3	-	TRBD2
TGTGCCAGTATTATTGACAGGGGTAATGAAAAACTGTTTTTT	CASIIDRGNEKLFF	TRBV19	TRBJ1-4	few	TRBD1
TGTGCCAGTAGTGGTTCCAGGGATCCCTACGAGCAGTACTTC	CASSGSRDPYEQYF	TRBV19	TRBJ2-7	-	-
TGCGCCAGCAGCTTGGCTACGGCCGCAGGTGAGCAGTTCTTC	CASSLATAAGEQFF	TRBV5-1	TRBJ2-1	once	-
TGTGCCAGCTCACTAGACCCAGGGGGCGGAGGCACAGATACGCAGTATTTT	CASSLDPGGGGTDTQYF	TRBV18	TRBJ2-3	-	TRBD1
TGTGCCAGCAGAAGCGCGGGGATATACAATGAGCAGTTCTTC	CASRSAGIYNEQFF	TRBV6-5	TRBJ2-1	-	-
TGTGCCAGCAGCTTCTGGGACAGGGTGGAAGGAGAGGAGTTCTTC	CASSFWDRVEGEEFF	TRBV13	TRBJ2-1	-	TRBD1
TGTGCCAGCAGCTTATCCTCTCGAGGTCGGGACAGGGCGAAGTATGGCTACACCTTC	CASSLSSRGRDRAKYGYTF	TRBV7-6	TRBJ1-2	-	TRBD1
TGTGCCAGCGCAACAGGGGCAGGGACTGAAGCTTTCTTT	CASATGAGTEAFF	TRBV9	TRBJ1-1	few	TRBD1
TGTGCCAGTAGCCCTATCAGGACAGGCTCTGGAAACACCATATATTTT	CASSPIRTGSGNTIYF	TRBV19	TRBJ1-3	-	TRBD1
TGTGCCAGCCAAACCCACTCTAGCAATCAGCCCCAGCATTTT	CASQTHSSNQPQHF	TRBV28	TRBJ1-5	-	-
TGTGCCAGCAGCTTAGCCGGGGATGCTTACGAGCAGTACTTC	CASSLAGDAYEQYF	TRBV7-9	TRBJ2-7	-	-
TGTGCCAGCAGCGCAGGACCAGGGGCAGATACGCAGTATTTT	CASSAGPGADTQYF	TRBV7-7	TRBJ2-3	-	-
TGTGCCAGCAGCCCTGAAAAGGGGGCGAGGGAAGCTTTCTTT	CASSPEKGAREAFF	TRBV5-5	TRBJ1-1	-	TRBD1
TGTGCCAGCAGCCCCGGGGAGGGGAGCTCCTACGAGCAGTACTTC	CASSPGEGSSYEQYF	TRBV11-2	TRBJ2-7	-	TRBD2
TGCAGCGTTGAAGATTCTACCAGGGGCCTAAGAAAGACCCAGTACTTC	CSVEDSTRGLRKTQYF	TRBV29-1	TRBJ2-5	-	-
TGTGCCAGCAGTGACTCGGGGCTAGCGGGGGGGTACAATGAGCAGTTCTTC	CASSDSGLAGGYNEQFF	TRBV6-4	TRBJ2-1	few	TRBD2
TGTGCCAGCTCACCGCAGGGAGGGGGGGACACTGAAGCTTTCTTT	CASSPQGGGDTEAFF	TRBV18	TRBJ1-1	-	-
TGTGCCTGTACCATGACAGGGCCGAACACTGAAGCTTTCTTT	CACTMTGPNTEAFF	TRBV6-5	TRBJ1-1	-	TRBD1
TGTGCCAGCAGCCGTGGGGAGGGGAGGGCTGAAGCTTTCTTT	CASSRGEGRAEAFF	TRBV7-8	TRBJ1-1	-	-
TGTGCCAGCAGTAAGGGACTAGCTAAGAGCTCCAATGAGCAGTTCTTC	CASSKGLAKSSNEQFF	TRBV2	TRBJ2-1	-	TRBD2
TGTGCCAGCAGCTTCGCGGTAGCGGGGGGGCTTACAGATACGCAGTATTTT	CASSFAVAGGLTDTQYF	TRBV7-3	TRBJ2-3	-	TRBD2
TGTGCCAGCTCACCAAAAGCGTTAGCGGGCTACGAGCAGTACTTC	CASSPKALAGYEQYF	TRBV18	TRBJ2-7	-	TRBD2
TGTGCCAGCAGCTTAGGGCAGAAAAACACTGAAGCTTTCTTT	CASSLGQKNTEAFF	TRBV7-8	TRBJ1-1	-	-
TGTGCCAGCAGTCCCTCTAGCGGGGGGGCCAATGAGCAGTTCTTC	CASSPSSGGANEQFF	TRBV28	TRBJ2-1	-	TRBD2
TGTGCCTGGAGTGTTCAGGGCACCGGGGAGCTGTTTTTT	CAWSVQGTGELFF	TRBV30	TRBJ2-2	-	-
TGTGCCAGCAGATCCACATTGGTATCCGAGCAGTACTTC	CASRSTLVSEQYF	TRBV28	TRBJ2-7	few	-
TGTGCCAGCAGCCGATCGGCGGAGGGTACGGGGGCCAACGTCCTGACTTTC	CASSRSAEGTGANVLTF	TRBV7-6	TRBJ2-6	-	-
TGTGCCAGCAGTCGTAAATATGGCTACACCTTC	CASSRKYGYTF	TRBV2	TRBJ1-2	once	-
TGTGCCAGCAGCTTAATAGCGGAGAATCAGCCCCAGCATTTT	CASSLIAENQPQHF	TRBV7-4	TRBJ1-5	-	-
TGCGCCAGCAGCCAAGGTCAGGGGGCTAACTATGGCTACACCTTC	CASSQGQGANYGYTF	TRBV4-1	TRBJ1-2	-	TRBD1
TGTGCCAGCAGCTTGGGGCCGGGGGGCGCCGGTGAAAAACTGTTTTTT	CASSLGPGGAGEKLFF	TRBV5-5	TRBJ1-4	-	-
TGTGCCAGCAGTACTCAGTCGGGGCCCCAGCATTTT	CASSTQSGPQHF	TRBV2	TRBJ1-5	-	-
TGTGCCAGCAGCTTGGGGGGACTATATCAAGAGACCCAGTACTTC	CASSLGGLYQETQYF	TRBV5-4	TRBJ2-5	-	TRBD2
TGTGCCAGTAGTATGCAGACAGCCGCAACTAATGAAAAACTGTTTTTT	CASSMQTAATNEKLFF	TRBV19	TRBJ1-4	-	-
TGTGCCAGTAGTAATCCCAGCCGGGATGAAAAACTGTTTTTT	CASSNPSRDEKLFF	TRBV19	TRBJ1-4	-	-
TGTGCCACCAGTGAGGGCTCAGGGGAAGCTTTCTTT	CATSEGSGEAFF	TRBV24-1	TRBJ1-1	-	-
TGTGCCAGCAGCTCGAGACGAGACAGGGGGTCTGGAAACACCATATATTTT	CASSSRRDRGSGNTIYF	TRBV11-2	TRBJ1-3	-	TRBD1
TGCGCCAGCAGCGGGGGACAGGCAAATTCACCCCTCCACTTT	CASSGGQANSPLHF	TRBV5-1	TRBJ1-6	-	TRBD1
TGTGCCAGCAGCCCCCGGGGGGATGGAAACATTCAGTACTTC	CASSPRGDGNIQYF	TRBV9	TRBJ2-4	once	TRBD2
TGTGCCAGCAGCGTCGGGGTGGCAGGAACCAGCTCCTACAATGAGCAGTTCTTC	CASSVGVAGTSSYNEQFF	TRBV9	TRBJ2-1	-	-
TGTGCCAGCAGCCGAGGCGGGCAAGAGACCCAGTACTTC	CASSRGGQETQYF	TRBV7-9	TRBJ2-5	-	-
TGTGCCACCAGTTGGACAGGGGTGGCCGGGGAGCTGTTTTTT	CATSWTGVAGELFF	TRBV15	TRBJ2-2	-	TRBD1
TGCGCCAGCAGCTGGACAGGGGGAGGCTACACCTTC	CASSWTGGGYTF	TRBV5-1	TRBJ1-2	-	TRBD1